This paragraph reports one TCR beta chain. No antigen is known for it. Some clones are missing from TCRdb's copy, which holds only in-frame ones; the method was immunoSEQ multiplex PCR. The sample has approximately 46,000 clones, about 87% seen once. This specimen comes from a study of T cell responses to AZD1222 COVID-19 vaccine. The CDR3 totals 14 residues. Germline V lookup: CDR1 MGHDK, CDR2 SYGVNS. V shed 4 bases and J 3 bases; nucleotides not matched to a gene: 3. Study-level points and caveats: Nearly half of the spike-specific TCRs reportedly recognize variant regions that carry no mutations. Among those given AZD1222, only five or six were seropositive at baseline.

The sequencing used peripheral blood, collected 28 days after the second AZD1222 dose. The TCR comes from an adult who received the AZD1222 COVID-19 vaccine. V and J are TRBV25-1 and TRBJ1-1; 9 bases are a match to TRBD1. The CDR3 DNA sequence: TGTGCCAGCAGTGTAACAGGGGGCTACACTGAAGCTTTCTTT. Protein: CASSVTGGYTEAFF.